Listed below are T cell receptor beta chains from one sample, sequenced in a study of T cell responses to AZD1222 COVID-19 vaccine. Libraries were prepared by immunoSEQ multiplex PCR; TCRdb keeps only in-frame clonotypes and omits some of them. The table lists approximately 140,000 clones, roughly 91% of them singletons, with about 5% in the top ten. Sample: peripheral blood, taken on day 0 of AZD1222 vaccination. These receptors all come from an adult in good health. The CDR3 runs from the conserved cysteine through the conserved F or W. A D gene is named only where the DNA matches it firmly.

d_call,v_call,cdr3_aa
.,TRBV14,CASSQDGRPSGEQYF
.,TRBV6-2/TRBV6-3,CASSYPMGILSDTQYF
.,TRBV19,CASSISVGPYEKLFF
.,TRBV13,CASSLGWGNTEAFF
.,TRBV27,CASMGWTGNTEAFF
.,TRBV20-1,CSPIQGFEAFF
.,TRBV30,CAWSRPGSGTEAFF
.,TRBV27,CASLMADTQYF
.,TRBV18,CASSLREVNTEAFF
TRBD2,TRBV11-2,CASSLTSGSNEQFF
.,TRBV3-1/TRBV3-2,CASSQDQVSHEQYF
TRBD1,TRBV7-6,CASSQLGGTGPFEQYF
.,TRBV27,CASSLTGVNTEAFF
TRBD2,TRBV29-1,CSVASPSGTTDTQYF
.,TRBV10-3,CAISESSRSRGLSYNEQFF
.,TRBV29-1,CSVEALSLSSYNEQFF
.,TRBV19,CASSILGTGNTIYF
.,TRBV3-1/TRBV3-2,CASSLLGGDGYTF
.,TRBV5-1,CASSSGPLNTEAFF
.,TRBV2,CASKGGDGETQYF
TRBD1,TRBV12-5,CASGLPDRETEAFF
.,TRBV5-4,CASSLAGDTQYF
.,TRBV18,CASSPSTESGYEQYF
TRBD1,TRBV7-9,CASSLRQGATETQYF
TRBD2,TRBV12-5,CASGLVPPAGGLEQYF
TRBD1,TRBV10-3,CAISEGTGGDEKLFF
.,TRBV19,CASSLGHRDRAFF
.,TRBV7-2,CASSSGGGQETQYF
.,TRBV5-4,CASSLLGKLNTEAFF
TRBD2,TRBV6-1,CASSESGGAYTGELFF
.,TRBV9,CASSARDWNNEQFF
.,TRBV14,CASSQGLKTSPLKQYF
.,TRBV9,CASSVEHYQETQYF
TRBD1,TRBV3-1/TRBV3-2,CASSLQTGNGYTF
.,TRBV18,CASSPGAGRQETQYF
.,TRBV7-6,CASSSWPRGRAGSNEQYF
.,TRBV30,CAWSKTAHNQPQHF
TRBD2,TRBV3-1/TRBV3-2,CASSPGLAGAVSYNEQFF
.,TRBV27,CASSLLRTGELFF
.,TRBV3-1/TRBV3-2,CASSRDGNRAGYEQYF
TRBD1,TRBV18,CASSGTVDQPQHF
TRBD2,TRBV6-5,CATVSGVSTDTQYF
.,TRBV2,CASRWGRGRDTIYF
TRBD2,TRBV7-2,CASSSAVAGGGETQYF
TRBD1,TRBV27,CASSPLGQGRVKLFF
.,TRBV7-3,CASSLDGNSGNTIYF
TRBD1,TRBV11-3,CASSKRTGIPYEQYF